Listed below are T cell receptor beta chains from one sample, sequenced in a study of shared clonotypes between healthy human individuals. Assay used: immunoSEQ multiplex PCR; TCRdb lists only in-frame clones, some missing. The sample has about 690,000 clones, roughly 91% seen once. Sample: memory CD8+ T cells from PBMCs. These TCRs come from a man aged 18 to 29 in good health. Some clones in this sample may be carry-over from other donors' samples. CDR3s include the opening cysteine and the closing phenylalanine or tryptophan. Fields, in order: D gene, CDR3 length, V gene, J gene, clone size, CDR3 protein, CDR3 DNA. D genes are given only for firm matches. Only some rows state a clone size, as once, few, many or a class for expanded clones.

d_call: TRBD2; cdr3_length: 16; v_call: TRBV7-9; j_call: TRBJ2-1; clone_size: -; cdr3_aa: CASSYFSAGGNNEQFF; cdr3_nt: TGTGCCAGCAGCTATTTTTCGGCGGGAGGGAACAATGAGCAGTTCTTC
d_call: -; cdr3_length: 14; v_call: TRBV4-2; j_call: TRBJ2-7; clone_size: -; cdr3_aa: CASSQDRGKKEQYF; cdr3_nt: TGTGCCAGCAGCCAAGATCGAGGGAAGAAGGAGCAGTACTTC
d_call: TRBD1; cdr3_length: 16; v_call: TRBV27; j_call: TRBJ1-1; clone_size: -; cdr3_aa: CASSLLGQGGNTEAFF; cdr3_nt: TGTGCCAGCAGTTTGCTGGGACAGGGGGGAAACACTGAAGCTTTCTTT
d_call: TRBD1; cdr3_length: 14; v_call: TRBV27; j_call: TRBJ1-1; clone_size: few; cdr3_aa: CASSLTGSYTEAFF; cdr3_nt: TGTGCCAGCAGTTTGACAGGGAGCTACACTGAAGCTTTCTTT
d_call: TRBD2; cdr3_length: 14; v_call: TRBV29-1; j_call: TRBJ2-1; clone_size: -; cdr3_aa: CSVHSGRANNEQFF; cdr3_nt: TGCAGCGTACATAGCGGGAGAGCCAACAATGAGCAGTTCTTC
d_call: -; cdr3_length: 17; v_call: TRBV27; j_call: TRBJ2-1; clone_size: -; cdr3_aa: CASSFKFARGIYNEQFF; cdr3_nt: TGTGCCAGCAGTTTTAAGTTCGCGCGGGGAATCTACAATGAGCAGTTCTTC
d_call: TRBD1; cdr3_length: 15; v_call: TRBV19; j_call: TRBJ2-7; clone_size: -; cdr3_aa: CASSTRDRAFDEQYF; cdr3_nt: TGTGCCAGTAGTACCCGGGACAGGGCGTTCGACGAGCAGTACTTC
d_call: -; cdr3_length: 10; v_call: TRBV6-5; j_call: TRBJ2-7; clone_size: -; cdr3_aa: CARLHYEQYF; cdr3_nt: TGTGCCAGACTTCACTACGAGCAGTACTTC
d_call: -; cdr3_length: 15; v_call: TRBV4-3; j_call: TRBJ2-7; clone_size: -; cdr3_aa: CASSQELTWGSEQYF; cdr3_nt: TGCGCCAGCAGCCAAGAGCTGACGTGGGGCAGCGAGCAGTACTTC
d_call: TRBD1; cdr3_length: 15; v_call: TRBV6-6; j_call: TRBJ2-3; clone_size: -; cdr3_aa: CASSWGQGWEDTQYF; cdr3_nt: TGTGCCAGCAGTTGGGGACAGGGGTGGGAAGATACGCAGTATTTT